This T cell receptor beta chain was documented in a study of cytomegalovirus exposure and HLA in healthy donors. The primer mix had 60 Vbeta and 13 Jbeta primers. Sequencing used immunoSEQ multiplex PCR; TCRdb keeps in-frame clones, though not all of them. Here the sample spans 120,000 to 150,000 clones, roughly four fifths being singletons. Germline V lookup: CDR1 MNHEY, CDR2 SMNVEV (reference sequence). This CDR3 has 14 residues. The V and J ends lost 0 bases and 3 bases respectively, with 6 bases between them. The V gene is TRBV27, the J gene TRBJ2-1; no definite D call. The sequence was collected from a man aged 35 to 55 in good health and CMV-seropositive. The sequenced material came from PBMCs. The CDR3 loop reads CASSLSRFYNEQFF. The DNA for the CDR3 is TGTGCCAGCAGTTTATCGCGGTTCTACAATGAGCAGTTCTTC.